The T cell receptor (beta chain) under discussion was sequenced for a study of T cells after yellow fever vaccination. Turning to the study itself: Fractions of low cell number were prepared using SMART-Seq v4 Ultra Low Input. The study, taken as a whole, reports: On re-exposure, the response was weaker but peaked faster, at day 5 versus 15.

TCRdb re-analysed the 5' RACE reads in MiXCR, keeping a single row per CDR3 protein. The profile shows 150,000 to 200,000 distinct CDR3 sequences, 5.5% to 8% of them singletons. Notes on this clonotype: Its specificity is not known.

This CDR3 comprises 12 residues. Trimming cost V 6 bases and J 2 bases, with 7 bases left between them. Germline lookup yields CDR1 MGHDK and CDR2 SYGVNS. Sequencing was performed on CD4+ T cells sorted from PBMCs, taken on the day of the first yellow fever vaccination. V and J are TRBV25-1 and TRBJ1-2; D gene ambiguous. This sequence originates from a man between 18 and 35 years old who received the YFV17D yellow fever vaccine. CDR3 in amino acids: CASRQTNYGYTF. CDR3 in DNA: TGTGCCAGCAGACAGACCAACTATGGCTACACCTTC.